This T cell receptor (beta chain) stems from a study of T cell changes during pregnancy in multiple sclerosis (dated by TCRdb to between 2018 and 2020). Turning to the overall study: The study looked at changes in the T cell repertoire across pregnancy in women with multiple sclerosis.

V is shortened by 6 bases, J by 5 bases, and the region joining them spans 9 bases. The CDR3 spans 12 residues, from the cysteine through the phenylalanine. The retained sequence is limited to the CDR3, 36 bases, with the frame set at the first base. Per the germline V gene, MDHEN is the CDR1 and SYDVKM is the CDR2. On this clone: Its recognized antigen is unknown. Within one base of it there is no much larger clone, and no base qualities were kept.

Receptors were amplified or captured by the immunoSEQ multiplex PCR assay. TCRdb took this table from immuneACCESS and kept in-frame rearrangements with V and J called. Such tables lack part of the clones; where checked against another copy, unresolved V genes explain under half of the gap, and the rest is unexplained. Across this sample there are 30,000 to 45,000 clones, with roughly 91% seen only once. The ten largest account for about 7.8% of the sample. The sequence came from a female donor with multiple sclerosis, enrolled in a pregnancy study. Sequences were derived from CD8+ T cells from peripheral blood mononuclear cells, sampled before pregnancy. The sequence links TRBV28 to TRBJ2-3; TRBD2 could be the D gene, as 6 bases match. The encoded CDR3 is CASSPGGDTQYF. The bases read TGTGCCAGCAGCCCCGGGGGAGATACGCAGTATTTT. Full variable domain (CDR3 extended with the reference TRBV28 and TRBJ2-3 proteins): DVKVTQSSRYLVKRTGEKVFLECVQDMDHENMFWYRQDPGLGLRLIYFSYDVKMKEKGDIPEGYSVSREKKERFSLILESASTNQTSMYLCASSPGGDTQYFGPGTRLTVL.